Below are 3 T cell receptor beta chains sequenced from a single sample in a study of blood T cell repertoires in COVID-19. Assay: immunoSEQ multiplex PCR; the TCRdb copy retains only in-frame clones and omits some. The sample carries around 190,000 clones, about 88% recorded once. Sequenced: peripheral blood. The receptors shown here come from a woman of 80 years or more with acute or convalescent COVID-19.

This clone was recorded once. The chain carries TRBV19 and TRBJ2-1; D call uncertain. The V end was cut by 1 base, the J end by 7 bases, with 8 bases between. Germline loops: CDR1 LNHDA, CDR2 SQIVND (reference sequence). This CDR3 has 13 residues. CDR3 sequence reads: CASSIVGVNEQFF. In DNA form, the CDR3 reads TGTGCCAGTAGTATAGTCGGTGTTAATGAGCAGTTCTTC.

This clone appeared once. The J gene is TRBJ2-7, the V gene TRBV30, with TRBD2 identical over 11 bases. Looked up from germline, CDR1 is GTSNPN and CDR2 is SVGIG (reference sequence). The CDR3 is made up of 16 amino acids. After removal of 5 bases from V and 2 bases from J, the junction contained 11 bases not matched to a gene. The CDR3 region has the DNA TGTGCCTGGCGACTAGCGGGAATGGGTGTCCCCTACGAGCAGTACTTC. It translates to CAWRLAGMGVPYEQYF.

The gene calls are TRBV6-2 or TRBV6-3 and TRBJ1-5; 11 bases are a match to TRBD1. The CDR3 spans 15 residues. Trimming removed 6 bases from V and 2 bases from J; junction bases left unmatched: 3. Germline-derived CDR1 and CDR2 are MNHEY and SVGEGT. The CDR3 region is CASSWTGGGNQPQHF. For the CDR3, the DNA is TGTGCCAGCAGCTGGACAGGGGGCGGCAATCAGCCCCAGCATTTT.